This T cell receptor (beta chain) was obtained from a study of OX40 agonist ivuxolimab in advanced cancers. Overall study context: Ivuxolimab, an agonistic anti-OX40 (CD134) antibody, was given to patients.

With 5 bases removed from V and 2 bases from J, the gap between germline ends came to 9 bases. CDR3 length: 14 residues. Germline V gives CDR1 SGHAT, CDR2 FQNNGV. With autoimmune disease history or systemic immunosuppression, patients were excluded. Study-wide results and limits: Compared with others, partial responders at 0.1-3.0 mg/kg displayed clonal expansion among the lowest.

On this clone: Its antigen is still unknown.

Using immunoSEQ multiplex PCR, the repertoire was profiled, and TCRdb retains in-frame clones only, with some absent. The sample contains about 69,000 clones, over 60% of which appear only once. Sequenced here: CD4+ or CD8+ T cells sorted from blood, sampled in a trial of the OX40 agonist ivuxolimab. The receptor was derived from an adult with an advanced solid tumor such as melanoma, head and neck, liver or kidney cancer. V is TRBV11-2 and J is TRBJ2-2; D tentatively reads TRBD1 or TRBD2 (5 bases each). CDR3 bases: TGTGCCAGCAGCACCAGGGACAACACCGGGGAGCTGTTTTTT. Protein: CASSTRDNTGELFF.